This T cell receptor (beta chain) was captured in a study of blood T cell repertoires in COVID-19. Overall study: COVID-19 samples collected from the United States, Italy and Spain covered acute and convalescent phases. PBMCs, B-cell-depleted T cells, or T cells provided the cDNA or gDNA that made up the material.

This CDR3 region has 16 residues. The V and J ends lost 4 bases and 1 base respectively, with 14 bases between them. CDR1 MNHNS and CDR2 SASEGT come from the germline V gene. Original data processing: Reference gene primers were amplified, and this amplification served to estimate nucleated cell counts. The protocol was immunoSEQ multiplex PCR, while the TCRdb copy is restricted to in-frame clones and leaves out a portion. The D gene and trimming were derived from the DNA, and the V and J assignments and clone size from that table. The table lists about 110,000 clones, 83% of them singletons. The J gene is TRBJ2-1, the V gene TRBV6-1; TRBD1 might be the D (5 bases). This clonotype was sampled from a woman in her sixties with acute or convalescent COVID-19. The sequenced sample consisted of peripheral blood. The CDR3 DNA follows: TGTGCCAGCAGTGGTTCACAGGCGATATCCTACAATGAGCAGTTCTTC. This codes for CASSGSQAISYNEQFF.